Below are 21 T cell receptor beta chains sequenced from a single sample in a study of T cell responses to AZD1222 COVID-19 vaccine. Method: immunoSEQ multiplex PCR; TCRdb's copy keeps in-frame clones and lacks some. The data show 95,000 to 110,000 clones, 90% seen once. The sample here was peripheral blood, taken on day 0 of AZD1222 vaccination. The receptors derive from an adult in good health.

The J gene is TRBJ1-1, the V gene TRBV13, with D perhaps TRBD1 (6 bases). In germline, CDR1 is PRHDT, CDR2 FYEKMQ (reference sequence). V lost 1 base and J 2 bases, leaving 11 bases between the germline ends. The CDR3 runs to 15 residues. The chain's CDR3 is CASSLDLDRNTEAFF. The CDR3 DNA sequence: TGTGCCAGCAGCTTAGACCTGGACAGAAACACTGAAGCTTTCTTT.

The rearrangement uses TRBV5-4 and TRBJ2-3, with D unclear. The V and J ends lost 5 bases and 2 bases respectively, with 15 bases between them. The CDR3 runs to 15 residues. Per the germline V gene, CDR1 is SGHNT and CDR2 is YYREEE (reference sequence). The CDR3 loop reads CASRDAGNPTDTQYF. In DNA, the CDR3 is TGTGCCAGCAGAGACGCTGGGAATCCCACAGATACGCAGTATTTT.

The chain links TRBV6-1 to TRBJ1-6; D is ambiguous. The length of the CDR3 is 16 residues. Trimming pared 2 bases from V and 0 bases from J, leaving 8 bases between. CDR1 and CDR2 from the germline V gene are MNHNS and SASEGT. Here the CDR3 DNA reads TGTGCCAGCAGTGAAATGACCAGCTCCTATAATTCACCCCTCCACTTT. Translation: CASSEMTSSYNSPLHF.

V is TRBV24-1 and J is TRBJ2-3, with D unresolved. The CDR3 covers 15 residues. Looked up from germline, CDR1 is KGHDR and CDR2 is SFDVKD. V was shortened by 2 bases and J by 5 bases, with 13 bases between the two germline ends. The CDR3 sequence is CATSDSGRRKDTQYF. The CDR3 DNA follows: TGTGCCACCAGTGATTCCGGAAGAAGGAAAGATACGCAGTATTTT.

V is TRBV29-1 and J is TRBJ1-1; possibly TRBD1 for D (5 bases). Looked up from germline, CDR1 is SQVTM and CDR2 is ANQGSEA. V was trimmed by 1 base and J by 5 bases, leaving 11 bases between them. CDR3 length: 13 amino acids. Here the CDR3 reads CSVEGQGRTEAFF. The DNA for the CDR3 is TGCAGCGTTGAAGGCCAGGGTCGAACTGAAGCTTTCTTT.

The CDR3 here is CASSDQKVWTEAFF. The DNA for the CDR3 is TGTGCCAGCAGTGACCAGAAGGTATGGACTGAAGCTTTCTTT. The rearrangement uses TRBV6-1 and TRBJ1-1, with unresolved D. The CDR3 loop spans 14 amino acids. Germline loops: CDR1 MNHNS, CDR2 SASEGT. With 3 bases removed from V and 5 bases from J, the gap between germline ends came to 13 bases.

The genes are TRBV5-8 and TRBJ1-5; 8 bases agree with TRBD1. The CDR3 runs to 15 residues. CDR1 is SGHTS, CDR2 YDEGEE, per germline. The V and J ends lost 0 bases and 5 bases, in that order; junction bases with no gene match: 4. CDR3 in DNA: TGTGCCAGCAGCTTGGTGTCAGGGGGCGATCAGCCCCAGCATTTT. Translated, it gives CASSLVSGGDQPQHF. Combining the CDR3 with reference TRBV5-8 and TRBJ1-5 gives the whole variable domain EAGVTQSPTHLIKTRGQQATLRCSPISGHTSVYWYQQALGLGLQFLLWYDEGEERNRGNFPPRFSGRQFPNYSSELNVNALELEDSALYLCASSLVSGGDQPQHFGDGTRLSIL.

The chain is built from TRBV7-8 and TRBJ2-1; tentatively, D is TRBD2 (5 bases). CDR1 and CDR2 from the germline V gene are SGHVS and FQNEAQ. V was cut by 1 base and J by 4 bases, with 11 bases left in between. This CDR3 is 15 amino acids long. The CDR3 reads CASSLVPSKYNEQFF. CDR3 in DNA: TGTGCCAGCAGCTTAGTGCCTAGCAAATACAATGAGCAGTTCTTC.

The chain employs TRBV6-1 and TRBJ1-6; 7 bases match TRBD1. The CDR3 sequence is 15 residues long. From germline, CDR1 is MNHNS and CDR2 SASEGT. After removal of 2 bases from V and 6 bases from J, the junction contained 4 bases not matched to a gene. CDR3 loop: CASSEPGTANSPLHF. The DNA for the CDR3 is TGTGCCAGCAGTGAACCCGGGACAGCTAATTCACCCCTCCACTTT.

Only one count was recorded for this clone. This CDR3 is missing its conserved last phenylalanine or tryptophan, likely due to a read error. The DNA is omitted, as the CDR3 cannot be located on it reliably, and the CDR3 follows TCRdb's listing. The gene calls are TRBV20-1 and TRBJ1-1. CDR1 and CDR2 from the germline V gene are DFQATT and SNEGSKA (reference sequence). From its first to its last residue, the CDR3 has 8 amino acids. The CDR3 loop is CSARDMVS.

The V gene is TRBV27, the J gene TRBJ2-2; D assignment may be TRBD1 or TRBD2 (5 bases each). The CDR3 has 14 amino acids. Trimming pared 3 bases from V and 5 bases from J, leaving 10 bases between. Germline-derived CDR1 and CDR2 are MNHEY and SMNVEV (reference sequence). The CDR3 is CASSLVWGTGELFF. DNA for the CDR3: TGTGCCAGCAGTTTGGTCTGGGGGACCGGGGAGCTGTTTTTT.

The chain carries TRBV10-3 and TRBJ2-1; 8 bases are a match to TRBD1. The CDR3 length is 17 residues. The germline CDR1 and CDR2 sequences are ENHRY and SYGVKD. After removal of 3 bases from V and 7 bases from J, the junction contained 14 bases not matched to a gene. For the CDR3, the DNA is TGTGCCATCAGTGAAACAAAATCGGGACAGGTAGGGAATGAGCAGTTCTTC. This sequence encodes CAISETKSGQVGNEQFF.

The V and J genes are TRBV19 and TRBJ2-1; 9 bases are shared with TRBD2. The V segment lost 10 bases and the J segment 5 bases; nucleotides outside the gene matches: 6. CDR3 length: 13 amino acids. CDR1 is LNHDA and CDR2 is SQIVND in the germline V gene (reference sequence). This chain's CDR3 is CATSGGPHNEQFF. The DNA of the CDR3 is TGTGCCACAAGCGGGGGGCCTCACAATGAGCAGTTCTTC.

The rearrangement links TRBV19 to TRBJ2-1, with TRBD2 matching 8 bases. The V and J ends lost 0 bases and 3 bases, in that order; junction bases with no gene match: 4. The germline V gene has CDR1 LNHDA and CDR2 SQIVND (reference sequence). This CDR3 is 16 amino acids long. The CDR3 here is CASSIDVLAGYNEQFF. The CDR3 nucleotides read TGTGCCAGTAGTATAGATGTGCTAGCGGGCTACAATGAGCAGTTCTTC.

J is TRBJ1-2 and V is TRBV7-9; maybe TRBD1 (5 bases). CDR1 is SEHNR and CDR2 is FQNEAQ in the germline V gene (reference sequence). V shed 5 bases and J shed 11 bases, with 18 bases lying between them. The CDR3 loop spans 13 amino acids. CDR3 in DNA: TGTGCCAGCAGCCCGGGACGATCTGAGGGGTACACCTTC. Encoded protein: CASSPGRSEGYTF.

The genes are TRBV19 and TRBJ1-5; D gene unclear. V lost 8 bases to trimming and J lost 0 bases, with 11 bases between them. The CDR3 is 14 residues long. Per the germline V gene, CDR1 is LNHDA and CDR2 is SQIVND (reference sequence). CDR3 sequence reads: CASSRTHSNQPQHF. CDR3 nucleotides: TGTGCCAGTTCGCGGACCCATAGCAATCAGCCCCAGCATTTT. The complete variable domain, with remaining parts taken from reference TRBV19 and TRBJ1-5, reads DGGITQSPKYLFRKEGQNVTLSCEQNLNHDAMYWYRQDPGQGLRLIYYSQIVNDFQKGDIAEGYSVSREKKESFPLTVTSAQKNPTAFYLCASSRTHSNQPQHFGDGTRLSIL.

The V and J genes are TRBV21-1 and TRBJ1-2. TRBV21-1 is a pseudogene locus. The CDR3 contains 13 residues. CDR3 bases: TGTGCCAGCAGCAAAGAAGAGACGCGTGGCTACACCTTC. Amino acid sequence: CASSKEETRGYTF.

This rearrangement joins TRBV2 to TRBJ2-2; D uncertain. From germline, CDR1 is SNHLY and CDR2 FYNNEI. CDR3 length equals 13 residues. Trimming stripped 7 bases from V and 2 bases from J, with 8 bases between. The DNA of the CDR3 is TGTGCCAGCATTAAGGGTAACACCGGGGAGCTGTTTTTT. The encoded protein is CASIKGNTGELFF.

The rearrangement joins TRBV7-8 to TRBJ2-4, with D uncertain. The V end was cut by 5 bases, the J end by 8 bases, with 13 bases between. CDR1 SGHVS and CDR2 FQNEAQ come from the germline V gene. This CDR3 has 13 residues. The CDR3 DNA sequence: TGTGCCAGCAGCCGCCCTCTCCTAGACATTCAGTACTTC. Encoded protein: CASSRPLLDIQYF. The whole variable domain, remainder taken from reference TRBV7-8 and TRBJ2-4, is GAGVSQSPRYKVAKRGQDVALRCDPISGHVSLFWYQQALGQGPEFLTYFQNEAQLDKSGLPSDRFFAERPEGSVSTLKIQRTQQEDSAVYLCASSRPLLDIQYFGAGTRLSVL.

This chain links TRBV18 with TRBJ2-7, with no clear D. This CDR3 has 13 amino acids. Trimming took off 4 bases at V and 0 bases at J, with 7 bases between the two ends. CDR1 KGHSH and CDR2 LQKENI come from the germline V gene. Here the CDR3 DNA reads TGTGCCAGCTCACTCGGAACCTCCTACGAGCAGTACTTC. Amino acids: CASSLGTSYEQYF.

This rearrangement joins TRBV19 to TRBJ2-7; D call uncertain. The CDR3 has 13 amino acids. The germline CDR1 and CDR2 sequences are LNHDA and SQIVND (reference sequence). V dropped 3 bases and J dropped 3 bases, with 9 bases sitting between them. Here the CDR3 reads CASSIGPNYEQYF. Here the CDR3 DNA reads TGTGCCAGTAGTATTGGTCCGAACTACGAGCAGTACTTC.